What follows describes a single T cell receptor beta chain. Its antigen is undetermined. These data are taken from a study of cytomegalovirus exposure and HLA in healthy donors. Study results and caveats: The productive fraction for most TCR beta V segments was about 87% or about 30% in an earlier analysis.

Whereas donors were nominally healthy upon sampling, unrecorded immune exposures were probable. Deletions cut 2 bases from V and 2 bases from J, with 9 bases between. CDR3 length: 14 amino acids. Germline V lookup: CDR1 MNHEY, CDR2 SVGAGI. PCR used 60 Vbeta primers and 13 Jbeta primers. The protocol was immunoSEQ multiplex PCR, while the TCRdb copy is restricted to in-frame clones and leaves out a portion. The sample shows 120,000 to 150,000 clones, 79% of them seen only once. The chain carries TRBV6-5 and TRBJ1-2, with D perhaps TRBD1 (5 bases). This TCR was sampled from a woman in her thirties or forties in good health and CMV-seropositive. The specimen sequenced was PBMCs. CDR3 bases: TGTGCCAGCAGTTACGCGGCAGGGAACTATGGCTACACCTTC. The encoded protein is CASSYAAGNYGYTF.